These 14 T cell receptor beta chains were all obtained from the same sample, sequenced in a study of T cells after yellow fever vaccination. TCRdb re-called the 5' RACE reads through MiXCR, storing one row per CDR3 protein. The sample carries under 150,000 distinct CDR3 sequences, 13% to 15% recorded once. This sample comprised CD8+ T cells sorted from PBMCs, obtained 5 days after the yellow fever booster vaccination. These receptors originate from a man aged 18 to 35 who received the YFV17D yellow fever vaccine.

This sequence joins TRBV19 and TRBJ1-6; D unresolved. Germline values: CDR1 LNHDA, CDR2 SQIVND (reference sequence). Trimming pared 2 bases from V and 0 bases from J, leaving 8 bases between. The CDR3 has 16 amino acids. The CDR3 nucleotides read TGTGCCAGTAGTATACGGCCGGTCTCCTATAATTCACCCCTCCACTTT. Translating gives CASSIRPVSYNSPLHF.

The V and J genes are TRBV11-2 and TRBJ2-2; no definite D call. Germline CDR1 reads SGHAT; CDR2 reads FQNNGV. V was clipped by 5 bases and J by 6 bases, with 13 bases between them. This CDR3 has 14 amino acids. The CDR3 DNA reads as TGTGCCAGCAGCCCGACGGCAGGCTCCGGGGAGCTGTTTTTT. Its protein is CASSPTAGSGELFF.

The V gene is TRBV27, the J gene TRBJ2-3; 15 nucleotides match TRBD2. The CDR3 is 15 amino acids. Losses at the gene ends were 5 bases for V and 6 bases for J; bases not matched to a gene: 3. Germline lookup yields CDR1 MNHEY and CDR2 SMNVEV (reference sequence). CDR3 residues: CASSGTSGGYDTQYF. CDR3 nucleotides: TGTGCCAGCAGTGGGACTAGCGGGGGGTATGATACGCAGTATTTT.

This clonotype was recorded many times. The chain has TRBV5-4 and TRBJ2-2, with D maybe TRBD1 (6 bases). With 4 bases removed from V and 5 bases from J, the gap between germline ends came to 12 bases. Germline V CDR1 and CDR2: SGHNT, YYREEE (reference sequence). The CDR3 is 14 residues long. As DNA, the CDR3 is TGTGCCAGCAGCCCAGGGGTGGCTACCGGGGAGCTGTTTTTT. Protein product: CASSPGVATGELFF.

This sequence joins TRBV5-5 and TRBJ2-7, with 7 bases matching TRBD1. Trimming cost V 7 bases and J 4 bases; bases outside gene matches: 11. Germline CDR1 is SGHKS and CDR2 is YYEKEE (reference sequence). This CDR3 region has 14 residues. CDR3 region: CASFSRDSLYEQYF. CDR3 nucleotides: TGTGCCAGCTTTTCCCGGGACAGTCTATACGAGCAGTACTTC.

This clonotype was counted between two and nine times. V usage is TRBV4-1 and J usage is TRBJ1-1; D gene ambiguous. The germline gives CDR1 MGHRA, CDR2 YSYEKL. The CDR3 is 13 residues long. V lost 1 base and J 6 bases, leaving 9 bases between the germline ends. CDR3 loop: CASSQVQRSEAFF. CDR3 DNA: TGCGCCAGCAGCCAAGTGCAGAGGTCTGAAGCTTTCTTT.

This chain connects TRBV7-9 to TRBJ1-2; 9 positions agree with TRBD1. This CDR3 is built from 14 residues. Trimming cost V 4 bases and J 4 bases; bases outside gene matches: 4. The germline CDR1 and CDR2 sequences are SEHNR and FQNEAQ (reference sequence). CDR3 sequence: CASSSPQGAYGYTF. CDR3 DNA sequence: TGTGCCAGCAGCTCCCCACAGGGGGCCTATGGCTACACCTTC.

This clonotype has only a few counts. The CDR3 sequence: CATSDMAGVHQDTQYF. CDR3 DNA sequence: TGTGCCACCAGTGATATGGCAGGGGTGCATCAAGATACGCAGTATTTT. The V and J genes are TRBV24-1 and TRBJ2-3, with D possibly TRBD1 on 6 matching bases. Germline CDR1 reads KGHDR; CDR2 reads SFDVKD. V gave up 3 bases and J gave up 5 bases, with 17 bases separating them. This CDR3 is 16 amino acids long.

The chain employs TRBV27 and TRBJ1-5, with a tentative D call TRBD1 (6 bases). The CDR3 consists of 15 residues. The ends were cut back, 4 bases at V and 4 bases at J, with 14 bases in the middle. CDR1 and CDR2 from the germline V gene are MNHEY and SMNVEV (reference sequence). The CDR3 coding sequence is TGTGCCAGCAGTTATACAGGGTCGGTTAATCAGCCCCAGCATTTT. It encodes CASSYTGSVNQPQHF.

The rearrangement uses TRBV2 and TRBJ1-3; D is unclear. Germline V gene data show CDR1 as SNHLY and CDR2 as FYNNEI. V was shortened by 4 bases and J by 3 bases, with 19 bases between the two germline ends. This CDR3 has 17 amino acids. The CDR3 DNA follows: TGTGCCAGCAGTGCCCGCCCGTTGGGAGAATTTGGAAACACCATATATTTT. Protein sequence: CASSARPLGEFGNTIYF. Complete variable domain (other parts from reference TRBV2 and TRBJ1-3): EPEVTQTPSHQVTQMGQEVILRCVPISNHLYFYWYRQILGQKVEFLVSFYNNEISEKSEIFDDQFSVERPDGSNFTLKIRSTKLEDSAMYFCASSARPLGEFGNTIYFGEGSWLTVV.

V usage is TRBV6-6 and J usage is TRBJ1-1, with D unclear. V lost 2 bases and J lost 9, with 19 bases in between. This CDR3 spans 15 amino acids. In germline, CDR1 is MNHNY, CDR2 SVGAGI (reference sequence). CDR3 protein: CASSYNTAPANQAFF. CDR3 nucleotides: TGTGCCAGCAGTTACAACACTGCACCCGCAAATCAAGCTTTCTTT.

The V gene is TRBV5-1, the J gene TRBJ1-1; no clear D gene. Deletions cut 4 bases from V and 7 bases from J, with 23 bases between. Germline V lookup: CDR1 SGHRS, CDR2 YFSETQ. The CDR3 covers 16 residues. The CDR3 sequence is CASSKSPPPMVGEAFF. Written as DNA, the CDR3 is TGCGCCAGCAGCAAATCTCCGCCTCCGATGGTGGGTGAAGCTTTCTTT.

This clonotype was detected many times. The chain combines TRBV4-1 with TRBJ2-7; 10 positions agree with TRBD1. This CDR3 is built from 17 residues. Germline values: CDR1 MGHRA, CDR2 YSYEKL. The V gene end was trimmed by 3 bases and the J gene end by 3 bases; junction bases not matched to a gene: 11. In DNA form, the CDR3 reads TGCGCCAGCAGCCACCGACCCGGGACAGGGGATTTCTACGAGCAGTACGTC. It yields the protein CASSHRPGTGDFYEQYV.

In its sample, this clonotype was seen a few times. The chain recombines TRBV7-9 with TRBJ1-1; D unclear. Trimming left V 2 bases short and J 4 bases short, with 11 bases between. The CDR3 is made up of 14 amino acids. Germline lookup yields CDR1 SEHNR and CDR2 FQNEAQ (reference sequence). In DNA form, the CDR3 reads TGTGCCAGCAGCTTAACAGCCAGTTTCACTGAAGCTTTCTTT. The encoded protein is CASSLTASFTEAFF.